A single sample is the source of the 14 T cell receptor beta chains below, sequenced in a study of post-analysis software for immune sequencing data. Notes on the study in general: Patients used a few TRBV segments, including TRBV5-6, TRBV5-1 and TRBV20-1, more often than controls.

What these receptors recognize is not known. Prepared libraries of TCR beta cDNA carried unique molecular identifiers. In TCRdb, the PCR reads were re-called with MiXCR into one record per CDR3 protein. The profile shows 350,000 to 500,000 distinct CDR3 sequences, roughly 38% of them singletons. The specimen was blood. The receptor source for this set is a girl aged 2 to 9 with multiple sclerosis.

This clonotype has more than one count but fewer than ten. This chain links TRBV5-1 with TRBJ2-1; 9 bases agree with TRBD2. The length of the CDR3 is 17 residues. From germline, CDR1 is SGHRS and CDR2 YFSETQ. V lost 4 bases and J lost 8; bases outside the gene matches: 16. CDR3 amino acids: CASSLPPGLAPRDEQFF. The CDR3 DNA sequence: TGCGCCAGCAGCCTACCCCCGGGACTAGCCCCGAGGGATGAGCAGTTCTTC.

In this sample, this clonotype turned up a few times. This chain uses TRBV18 with TRBJ1-1; 9 bases align to TRBD1. The CDR3 is 13 amino acids. V was clipped by 6 bases and J by 3 bases; unmatched bases: 2. Germline CDR1 is KGHSH and CDR2 is LQKENI. As DNA, the CDR3 is TGTGCCAGCTCTACAGGGGGCGACACTGAAGCTTTCTTT. It translates to CASSTGGDTEAFF.

The chain recombines TRBV6-6 with TRBJ2-7; D not resolved. This CDR3 spans 13 amino acids. In germline, CDR1 is MNHNY, CDR2 SVGAGI (reference sequence). Trimming took off 3 bases at V and 6 bases at J, with 12 bases between the two ends. The CDR3 DNA is TGTGCCAGCAGTTATCCCCAACTTGCCGAGCAGTACTTC. Translated: CASSYPQLAEQYF.

V usage is TRBV20-1 and J usage is TRBJ2-1; 11 nucleotides align to TRBD2. V was clipped by 4 bases and J by 9 bases; unmatched bases: 8. Germline V gives CDR1 DFQATT, CDR2 SNEGSKA (reference sequence). The CDR3 loop spans 14 amino acids. In nucleotides, the CDR3 is TGCAGTGCTAAATATAGCGGGGGGGTTGGTGAGCAGTTCTTC. Its translation is CSAKYSGGVGEQFF.

This chain connects TRBV5-5 to TRBJ2-1; weak D call: TRBD2 (7 bases). The germline V gene encodes CDR1 SGHKS and CDR2 YYEKEE (reference sequence). The CDR3 has 16 amino acids. V was shortened by 4 bases and J by 3 bases, with 17 bases between the two germline ends. The CDR3 region is CASSQWGGGYYNEQFF. The CDR3 DNA reads as TGTGCCAGCAGCCAATGGGGGGGGGGCTACTACAATGAGCAGTTCTTC.

This clonotype appeared a few times. The V call is TRBV20-1, the J call TRBJ1-1, with no clear D. Germline loops: CDR1 DFQATT, CDR2 SNEGSKA (reference sequence). The CDR3 totals 11 residues. With 4 bases removed from V and 3 bases from J, the gap between germline ends came to 6 bases. The DNA of the CDR3 is TGCAGTGCTACGGAGTACACTGAAGCTTTCTTT. This sequence encodes CSATEYTEAFF.

Many counts were recorded for this clonotype. The chain has TRBV10-3 and TRBJ1-2; no clear D. This CDR3 comprises 12 residues. CDR1 and CDR2 (germline): ENHRY, SYGVKD. V dropped 6 bases and J dropped 4 bases, with 9 bases sitting between them. The CDR3 loop is CAIREPSYGYTF. The CDR3 region has the DNA TGTGCCATCAGGGAACCGTCCTATGGCTACACCTTC.

The rearrangement links TRBV3-1 to TRBJ1-2; a weak D match, TRBD1 (5 bases). The CDR3 has 14 amino acids. Germline V gene data show CDR1 as LGHDT and CDR2 as YNNKEL (reference sequence). V was clipped by 5 bases and J by 5 bases, with 15 bases between them. The CDR3 DNA follows: TGTGCCAGCAGCATGACCGGGACGCCTTATGGCTACACCTTC. The encoded protein is CASSMTGTPYGYTF.

The chain recombines TRBV12-3 or TRBV12-4 with TRBJ2-5; 8 bases match TRBD1. This CDR3 is built from 16 residues. V gave up 6 bases and J gave up 1 base; unmatched junction bases: 10. The CDR3 is CASSPTDRASQETQYF. The CDR3 bases are TGTGCCAGCAGCCCCACGGACAGGGCCTCCCAAGAGACCCAGTACTTC.

V usage is TRBV9 and J usage is TRBJ2-7, with TRBD1 identical over 12 bases. The CDR3 length is 17 residues. After removal of 0 bases from V and 1 base from J, the junction contained 5 bases not matched to a gene. Germline CDR1 reads SGDLS; CDR2 reads YYNGEE. CDR3 amino acids: CASSVEGDRGPSYEQYF. The CDR3 bases are TGTGCCAGCAGCGTAGAAGGGGACAGGGGGCCATCCTACGAGCAGTACTTC.

This clonotype has at least ten counts. This rearrangement joins TRBV28 to TRBJ2-1; TRBD1 matches 9 bases. The CDR3 loop spans 15 amino acids. The germline V gene has CDR1 MDHEN and CDR2 SYDVKM. The junction had 10 bases not matched to a gene; V was cut back by 7 bases and J by 6 bases. CDR3 bases: TGTGCCAGCACCCACCGGGACAGGGTGCGCAATGAGCAGTTCTTC. Translated, it gives CASTHRDRVRNEQFF. Full variable domain (missing parts from reference TRBV28 and TRBJ2-1): DVKVTQSSRYLVKRTGEKVFLECVQDMDHENMFWYRQDPGLGLRLIYFSYDVKMKEKGDIPEGYSVSREKKERFSLILESASTNQTSMYLCASTHRDRVRNEQFFGPGTRLTVL.

This clonotype has just a few counts. The V call is TRBV4-2, the J call TRBJ2-1, with 11 nucleotides matching TRBD2. This CDR3 has 15 residues. J was trimmed by 6 bases and V by 3 bases; bases with no gene match: 4. The germline V gene encodes CDR1 LGHNA and CDR2 YNFKEQ. The chain's CDR3 is CASSHGTSGPNEQFF. The DNA for the CDR3 is TGTGCCAGCAGCCACGGGACTAGCGGACCCAATGAGCAGTTCTTC.

The chain combines TRBV10-3 with TRBJ1-1, with 7 bases identical to TRBD1. CDR1 ENHRY and CDR2 SYGVKD come from the germline V gene. The junction had 7 bases not matched to a gene; V was cut back by 4 bases and J by 5 bases. The CDR3 is 14 residues long. Here the CDR3 reads CAISVLGGRTEAFF. The CDR3, as DNA: TGTGCCATCAGTGTTCTAGGGGGCCGGACTGAAGCTTTCTTT.

The genes are TRBV20-1 and TRBJ2-7, with D perhaps TRBD2 (5 bases). Gene TRBJ2-5 matches the end of the DNA better, so the J call may be wrong. The CDR3 contains 14 residues. From germline, CDR1 is DFQATT and CDR2 SNEGSKA (reference sequence). The CDR3 spells CSARESLGRETQYF. CDR3 in DNA: TGCAGTGCTAGAGAAAGTCTAGGGAGAGAGACCCAGTACTTC.